This T cell receptor beta chain appears in the sequencing data of a study of OX40 agonist ivuxolimab in advanced cancers. Overall study: With ivuxolimab, an agonistic anti-OX40 (CD134) antibody, patients were treated.

CDR1 is SGHVS and CDR2 is FNYEAQ in the germline V gene. The CDR3 extends over 19 amino acids. The V gene end was trimmed by 2 bases and the J gene end by 0 bases; junction bases not matched to a gene: 9. Some clones are missing from TCRdb's copy, which holds only in-frame ones; the method was immunoSEQ multiplex PCR. The sample lists 35,000 to 50,000 clones; roughly 91% were seen once. The sequence derives from an adult with an advanced solid tumor such as melanoma, head and neck, liver or kidney cancer. The chain combines TRBV7-6 with TRBJ2-1; 11 nucleotides agree with TRBD2. This material consisted of CD4+ or CD8+ T cells sorted from blood, taken in a trial of the OX40 agonist ivuxolimab. The CDR3 spells CASSLRGLAGGFSYNEQFF. CDR3 nucleotides: TGTGCCAGCAGCTTAAGGGGGCTAGCGGGAGGATTCTCCTACAATGAGCAGTTCTTC.